A selection of T cell receptor beta chains follows, all from one sample in a study of siplizumab effects on memory and regulatory T cells. Only in-frame clones appear in the TCRdb table, and some are missing; sequencing was by immunoSEQ multiplex PCR. Of over 80,000 clones listed, approximately 86% are singletons. Sequenced material: Tregs sorted from blood. These receptors came from a human donor in good health. CDR3s include the opening cysteine and the closing phenylalanine or tryptophan. The order of the fields is CDR3 protein, CDR3 DNA, D gene, clone size, V gene, J gene. A D gene is named only where the DNA matches it firmly. The size field is filled for only some rows; it gives once, few, many or a size class.

CDR3 protein: CASSSRGNLGTDTQYF
CDR3 DNA: TGTGCCAGCAGCTCTAGAGGGAACCTGGGCACAGATACGCAGTATTTT
D gene: .
clone size: .
V gene: TRBV7-8
J gene: TRBJ2-3

CDR3 protein: CASSYAQSYGYTF
CDR3 DNA: TGTGCCAGCAGTTATGCACAGTCCTATGGCTACACCTTC
D gene: .
clone size: .
V gene: TRBV6-6
J gene: TRBJ1-2

CDR3 protein: CASSNIRTWDSPLHF
CDR3 DNA: TGTGCCAGCAGCAACATAAGGACTTGGGATTCACCCCTCCACTTT
D gene: .
clone size: .
V gene: TRBV11-2
J gene: TRBJ1-6

CDR3 protein: CASSQVWETQYF
CDR3 DNA: TGTGCCAGCAGCCAAGTTTGGGAGACCCAGTACTTC
D gene: .
clone size: .
V gene: TRBV14
J gene: TRBJ2-5

CDR3 protein: CASSFRGAGAFF
CDR3 DNA: TGTGCCAGCAGTTTTAGAGGGGCTGGGGCTTTCTTT
D gene: .
clone size: .
V gene: TRBV28
J gene: TRBJ1-1

CDR3 protein: CASSYSGQGSYEQYF
CDR3 DNA: TGTGCCAGCAGTTACTCCGGACAGGGCTCCTACGAGCAGTACTTC
D gene: TRBD1
clone size: .
V gene: TRBV6-5
J gene: TRBJ2-7

CDR3 protein: CASSQAREYEQYF
CDR3 DNA: TGCGCCAGCAGCCAAGCGAGGGAATACGAGCAGTACTTC
D gene: .
clone size: .
V gene: TRBV4-1
J gene: TRBJ2-7

CDR3 protein: CASSSQTGEAFF
CDR3 DNA: TGTGCCAGCAGCTCACAGACAGGTGAAGCTTTCTTT
D gene: .
clone size: .
V gene: TRBV7-3
J gene: TRBJ1-1

CDR3 protein: CATSMGSGGFTDTQYF
CDR3 DNA: TGTGCCACCAGCATGGGGAGCGGGGGGTTCACAGATACGCAGTATTTT
D gene: TRBD2
clone size: .
V gene: TRBV15
J gene: TRBJ2-3

CDR3 protein: CASSQPQAPNYGYTF
CDR3 DNA: TGCGCCAGCAGCCAGCCTCAGGCGCCTAACTATGGCTACACCTTC
D gene: .
clone size: .
V gene: TRBV4-3
J gene: TRBJ1-2

CDR3 protein: CRAGISYEQYF
CDR3 DNA: TGTCGGGCCGGGATTTCCTACGAGCAGTACTTC
D gene: .
clone size: .
V gene: TRBV27
J gene: TRBJ2-7

CDR3 protein: CASSDFGLAGGWQETQYF
CDR3 DNA: TGTGCCAGCAGTGATTTCGGGCTAGCGGGGGGCTGGCAAGAGACCCAGTACTTC
D gene: TRBD2
clone size: .
V gene: TRBV2
J gene: TRBJ2-5

CDR3 protein: CASGLEASGGETQYF
CDR3 DNA: TGTGCTAGTGGTTTGGAGGCTAGCGGGGGAGAGACCCAGTACTTC
D gene: TRBD2
clone size: .
V gene: TRBV12-5
J gene: TRBJ2-5

CDR3 protein: CASSKQWGETQYF
CDR3 DNA: TGTGCCAGCAGTAAACAATGGGGGGAGACCCAGTACTTC
D gene: .
clone size: .
V gene: TRBV28
J gene: TRBJ2-5

CDR3 protein: CASSSQGYNTDTQYF
CDR3 DNA: TGTGCCAGCAGTTCCCAGGGGTATAACACAGATACGCAGTATTTT
D gene: .
clone size: .
V gene: TRBV6-1
J gene: TRBJ2-3

CDR3 protein: CASSPQTGYGYTF
CDR3 DNA: TGTGCCAGCTCACCACAAACGGGCTATGGCTACACCTTC
D gene: .
clone size: few
V gene: TRBV18
J gene: TRBJ1-2

CDR3 protein: CASSLIGGQAPLHF
CDR3 DNA: TGTGCCAGCAGCTTAATAGGCGGGCAGGCACCCCTCCACTTT
D gene: .
clone size: .
V gene: TRBV7-2
J gene: TRBJ1-6

CDR3 protein: CASSLGLAGGADTQYF
CDR3 DNA: TGTGCCAGCAGCTTAGGACTAGCGGGGGGGGCAGATACGCAGTATTTT
D gene: TRBD2
clone size: .
V gene: TRBV13
J gene: TRBJ2-3

CDR3 protein: CAWSPIGTDNNEKLFF
CDR3 DNA: TGTGCCTGGAGCCCGATTGGGACAGATAATAATGAAAAACTGTTTTTT
D gene: TRBD1
clone size: .
V gene: TRBV30
J gene: TRBJ1-4

CDR3 protein: CASSQASGGSGTQYF
CDR3 DNA: TGCGCCAGCAGCCAAGCTAGCGGGGGGTCCGGGACCCAGTACTTC
D gene: TRBD2
clone size: once
V gene: TRBV4-1
J gene: TRBJ2-5

CDR3 protein: CASSAVNEKLFF
CDR3 DNA: TGTGCCAGCAGCGCGGTCAATGAAAAACTGTTTTTT
D gene: .
clone size: .
V gene: TRBV11-2
J gene: TRBJ1-4

CDR3 protein: CASRDSANEKLFF
CDR3 DNA: TGCGCCAGTCGGGACAGTGCTAATGAAAAACTGTTTTTT
D gene: TRBD1
clone size: .
V gene: TRBV5-1
J gene: TRBJ1-4

CDR3 protein: CASSLAVLGPYEQYF
CDR3 DNA: TGCGCCAGCAGCTTGGCAGTCCTGGGGCCCTACGAGCAGTACTTC
D gene: .
clone size: .
V gene: TRBV5-1
J gene: TRBJ2-7

CDR3 protein: CAINAAGGGTDTQYF
CDR3 DNA: TGTGCCATCAATGCTGCGGGGGGAGGCACAGATACGCAGTATTTT
D gene: TRBD2
clone size: .
V gene: TRBV10-3
J gene: TRBJ2-3

CDR3 protein: CASSLDGFGGYTF
CDR3 DNA: TGTGCCAGCAGCTTAGACGGTTTTGGGGGCTACACCTTC
D gene: .
clone size: .
V gene: TRBV7-2
J gene: TRBJ1-2

CDR3 protein: CASSQNPNAGSYEQYF
CDR3 DNA: TGCGCCAGCAGCCAGAACCCTAATGCGGGATCCTACGAGCAGTACTTC
D gene: .
clone size: .
V gene: TRBV5-1
J gene: TRBJ2-7

CDR3 protein: CASSTRASGTADTQYF
CDR3 DNA: TGTGCCAGCAGCACGCGGGCTAGCGGGACCGCAGATACGCAGTATTTT
D gene: TRBD2
clone size: .
V gene: TRBV4-2
J gene: TRBJ2-3

CDR3 protein: CSVYRENRYTF
CDR3 DNA: TGCAGTGTGTACAGGGAGAATCGCTACACCTTC
D gene: .
clone size: .
V gene: TRBV20-1
J gene: TRBJ1-2

CDR3 protein: CASSLTGDQPQHF
CDR3 DNA: TGTGCCAGCAGCCTAACAGGGGATCAGCCCCAGCATTTT
D gene: TRBD1
clone size: .
V gene: TRBV6-1
J gene: TRBJ1-5

CDR3 protein: CASIRGGPEQYF
CDR3 DNA: TGTGCCAGCATCCGGGGAGGGCCCGAGCAGTACTTC
D gene: TRBD2
clone size: once
V gene: TRBV2
J gene: TRBJ2-7

CDR3 protein: CAWSPPWEDLGPLHNEQFF
CDR3 DNA: TGTGCCTGGAGTCCCCCGTGGGAGGACCTGGGGCCTTTACACAATGAGCAGTTCTTC
D gene: .
clone size: .
V gene: TRBV30
J gene: TRBJ2-1

CDR3 protein: CASSRHTIYF
CDR3 DNA: TGTGCCAGTAGTCGGCACACCATATATTTT
D gene: .
clone size: .
V gene: TRBV19
J gene: TRBJ1-3

CDR3 protein: CASSVLAGYNEQFF
CDR3 DNA: TGTGCCAGCAGTGTCCTAGCGGGGTACAATGAGCAGTTCTTC
D gene: TRBD2
clone size: .
V gene: TRBV6-5
J gene: TRBJ2-1

CDR3 protein: CASSHVGRTDSYEQYF
CDR3 DNA: TGTGCCAGCAGCCATGTGGGACGGACCGACTCCTACGAGCAGTACTTC
D gene: .
clone size: .
V gene: TRBV4-2
J gene: TRBJ2-7

CDR3 protein: CASSLKKPGQGLTEAFF
CDR3 DNA: TGTGCCAGCAGCTTAAAGAAACCGGGACAGGGTTTGACTGAAGCTTTCTTT
D gene: TRBD1
clone size: .
V gene: TRBV7-6
J gene: TRBJ1-1

CDR3 protein: CASRPGTSNTEAFF
CDR3 DNA: TGTGCCAGCAGACCCGGGACATCGAACACTGAAGCTTTCTTT
D gene: .
clone size: .
V gene: TRBV6-4
J gene: TRBJ1-1

CDR3 protein: CASSYLGEKLFF
CDR3 DNA: TGTGCCAGCAGTTATCTGGGGGAAAAACTGTTTTTT
D gene: .
clone size: .
V gene: TRBV6-5
J gene: TRBJ1-4

CDR3 protein: CASSLTLGASTDTQYF
CDR3 DNA: TGTGCCAGCTCACTCACCCTTGGGGCTAGCACAGATACGCAGTATTTT
D gene: .
clone size: .
V gene: TRBV18
J gene: TRBJ2-3

CDR3 protein: CASRKEGAPLALRNTIYF
CDR3 DNA: TGCGCCAGCAGAAAAGAGGGGGCCCCCTTGGCTCTCAGAAACACCATATATTTT
D gene: TRBD1
clone size: .
V gene: TRBV4-3
J gene: TRBJ1-3

CDR3 protein: CASSPALSSGAITGELFF
CDR3 DNA: TGTGCCAGCTCACCAGCCCTGTCTAGCGGGGCTATAACCGGGGAGCTGTTTTTT
D gene: TRBD2
clone size: .
V gene: TRBV18
J gene: TRBJ2-2

CDR3 protein: CASSLAEKKLYF
CDR3 DNA: TGTGCCAGCAGCTTAGCGGAAAAAAAACTGTACTTC
D gene: .
clone size: few
V gene: TRBV7-8
J gene: TRBJ2-4

CDR3 protein: CASSHTGGELFF
CDR3 DNA: TGTGCCAGTAGCCACACGGGGGGCGAGCTGTTTTTT
D gene: .
clone size: .
V gene: TRBV19
J gene: TRBJ2-2

CDR3 protein: CASSAHRQLLTDTQYF
CDR3 DNA: TGTGCCAGCAGCGCACACAGACAGCTCCTCACAGATACGCAGTATTTT
D gene: .
clone size: .
V gene: TRBV9
J gene: TRBJ2-3

CDR3 protein: CASSSTGDYEQYF
CDR3 DNA: TGCGCCAGCAGCTCGACAGGGGACTACGAGCAGTACTTC
D gene: TRBD1
clone size: .
V gene: TRBV5-1
J gene: TRBJ2-7

CDR3 protein: CASSLASGAYEQYF
CDR3 DNA: TGTGCCAGCAGCTTAGCTAGCGGTGCCTACGAGCAGTACTTC
D gene: .
clone size: .
V gene: TRBV7-2
J gene: TRBJ2-7

CDR3 protein: CASSGWQGQSYNEQFF
CDR3 DNA: TGTGCCAGTAGTGGCTGGCAGGGGCAATCCTACAATGAGCAGTTCTTC
D gene: .
clone size: .
V gene: TRBV19
J gene: TRBJ2-1

CDR3 protein: CASSQYRDADTQYF
CDR3 DNA: TGTGCCAGCAGCCAATACAGGGATGCAGATACGCAGTATTTT
D gene: .
clone size: .
V gene: TRBV14
J gene: TRBJ2-3

CDR3 protein: CASSYTVNTGELFF
CDR3 DNA: TGTGCCAGCAGTTACACAGTCAACACCGGGGAGCTGTTTTTT
D gene: .
clone size: .
V gene: TRBV2
J gene: TRBJ2-2

CDR3 protein: CASSQAWIPQYF
CDR3 DNA: TGTGCCAGCAGCCAAGCTTGGATTCCGCAGTATTTT
D gene: .
clone size: .
V gene: TRBV14
J gene: TRBJ2-3

CDR3 protein: CASSVRPTGGDTQYF
CDR3 DNA: TGTGCCAGCAGCGTAAGGCCTACAGGGGGGGATACGCAGTATTTT
D gene: TRBD1
clone size: .
V gene: TRBV9
J gene: TRBJ2-3

CDR3 protein: CASNPPRGVSNQPQHF
CDR3 DNA: TGTGCCAGCAACCCCCCCCGGGGGGTAAGCAATCAGCCCCAGCATTTT
D gene: .
clone size: once
V gene: TRBV5-4
J gene: TRBJ1-5

CDR3 protein: CASSIQLTFYNSPLHF
CDR3 DNA: TGTGCCAGTAGTATTCAGCTAACCTTCTATAATTCACCCCTCCACTTT
D gene: .
clone size: .
V gene: TRBV19
J gene: TRBJ1-6

CDR3 protein: CATLAGGMYEQYF
CDR3 DNA: TGTGCGACCTTAGCGGGGGGTATGTACGAGCAGTACTTC
D gene: TRBD2
clone size: few
V gene: TRBV6-1
J gene: TRBJ2-7

CDR3 protein: CASSSGQGANEQFF
CDR3 DNA: TGCGCCAGCAGCTCCGGCCAGGGGGCCAATGAGCAGTTCTTC
D gene: TRBD1
clone size: .
V gene: TRBV5-1
J gene: TRBJ2-1

CDR3 protein: CACGDRAYEQYF
CDR3 DNA: TGTGCCTGCGGAGACAGGGCCTACGAGCAGTACTTC
D gene: TRBD1
clone size: .
V gene: TRBV30
J gene: TRBJ2-7

CDR3 protein: CSARVGDTQYF
CDR3 DNA: TGCAGTGCTAGAGTCGGGGATACGCAGTATTTT
D gene: .
clone size: .
V gene: TRBV20-1
J gene: TRBJ2-3

CDR3 protein: CASSATSGSTGELFF
CDR3 DNA: TGCGCCAGCAGCGCTACTAGCGGTAGCACCGGGGAGCTGTTTTTT
D gene: TRBD2
clone size: .
V gene: TRBV5-1
J gene: TRBJ2-2

CDR3 protein: CASSLGWTGEGLNPYGYTF
CDR3 DNA: TGCGCCAGCAGCCTAGGCTGGACAGGGGAAGGCTTAAATCCATATGGCTACACCTTC
D gene: TRBD1
clone size: .
V gene: TRBV5-1
J gene: TRBJ1-2

CDR3 protein: CANQQPQYNEQFF
CDR3 DNA: TGTGCCAACCAACAACCGCAGTACAATGAGCAGTTCTTC
D gene: .
clone size: .
V gene: TRBV6-4
J gene: TRBJ2-1